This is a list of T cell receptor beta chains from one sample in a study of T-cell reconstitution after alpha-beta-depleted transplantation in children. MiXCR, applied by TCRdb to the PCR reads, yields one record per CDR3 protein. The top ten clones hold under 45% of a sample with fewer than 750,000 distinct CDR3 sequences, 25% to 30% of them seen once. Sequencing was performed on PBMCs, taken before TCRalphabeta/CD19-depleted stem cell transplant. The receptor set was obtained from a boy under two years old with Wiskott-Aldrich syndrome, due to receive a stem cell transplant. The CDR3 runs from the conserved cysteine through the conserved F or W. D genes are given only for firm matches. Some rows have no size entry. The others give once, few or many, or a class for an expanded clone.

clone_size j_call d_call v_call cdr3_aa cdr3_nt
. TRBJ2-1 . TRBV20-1 CSATGTNNEQFF TGCAGTGCTACTGGGACAAACAATGAGCAGTTCTTC
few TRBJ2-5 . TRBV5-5 CASSLPDQETQYF TGTGCCAGCAGCTTGCCAGACCAAGAGACCCAGTACTTC
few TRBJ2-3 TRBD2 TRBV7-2 CASSSRPGGSTDTQYF TGTGCCAGCAGCTCCCGGCCGGGAGGAAGCACAGATACGCAGTATTTT
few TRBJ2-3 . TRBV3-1 CASSPYAGNTQYF TGTGCCAGCAGCCCTTATGCCGGAAATACGCAGTATTTT
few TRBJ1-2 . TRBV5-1 CASHIGTGRPNYGYTF TGCGCCAGCCACATTGGAACAGGGCGACCTAACTATGGCTACACCTTC
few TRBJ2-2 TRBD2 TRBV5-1 CASSFMTSGRYPNTGELFF TGCGCCAGCAGCTTTATGACTAGCGGGAGGTACCCGAACACCGGGGAGCTGTTTTTT
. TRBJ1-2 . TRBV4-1 CASSQADLRKGYTF TGCGCCAGCAGCCAAGCAGACTTACGAAAGGGCTACACCTTC
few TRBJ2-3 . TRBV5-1 CASSSTGGRGKYTDTQYF TGCGCCAGCAGCTCGACCGGAGGTCGAGGGAAGTACACAGATACGCAGTATTTT
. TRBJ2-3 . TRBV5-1 CASSFISGEGGTDTQYF TGCGCCAGCAGCTTCATATCCGGGGAAGGAGGCACAGATACGCAGTATTTT
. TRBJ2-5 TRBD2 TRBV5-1 CASSSSGTRRGQETQYF TGCGCCAGCAGCTCGTCCGGGACTAGAAGGGGGCAAGAGACCCAGTACTTC
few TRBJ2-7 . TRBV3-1 CASSPLTGVYEQYF TGTGCCAGCAGCCCGCTAACGGGAGTGTACGAGCAGTACTTC
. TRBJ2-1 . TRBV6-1 CASSPPSVSYNEQFF TGTGCCAGCAGCCCCCCCTCAGTCTCCTACAATGAGCAGTTCTTC